This T cell receptor beta chain was observed in a study of OX40 agonist ivuxolimab in advanced cancers. Across the study: From about 23 to 85 years was the age range, with a mean of approximately 63 years, and nearly 85% were male. Study-level results: The expanded peripheral T cells' antigen specificity was not determined.

The CDR3 totals 16 residues. CDR1 is LGHNA, CDR2 YSLEER, per germline. Trimming cost V 0 bases and J 2 bases; bases outside gene matches: 5. With regard to this clone: Its antigen is as yet unknown.

The repertoire was sequenced with immunoSEQ multiplex PCR; TCRdb's copy has only in-frame clones and lacks some. The sample holds some 38,000 clones, nearly 90% seen once. The receptor was isolated from an adult with an advanced solid tumor such as melanoma, head and neck, liver or kidney cancer. The V and J genes are TRBV4-3 and TRBJ2-7, with 9 nucleotides matching TRBD1. This sample comprised CD4+ or CD8+ T cells sorted from blood, obtained in a trial of the OX40 agonist ivuxolimab. In DNA form, the CDR3 reads TGCGCCAGCAGCCAAGATATGACAGGGGGTACCTACGAGCAGTACTTC. Its protein is CASSQDMTGGTYEQYF.